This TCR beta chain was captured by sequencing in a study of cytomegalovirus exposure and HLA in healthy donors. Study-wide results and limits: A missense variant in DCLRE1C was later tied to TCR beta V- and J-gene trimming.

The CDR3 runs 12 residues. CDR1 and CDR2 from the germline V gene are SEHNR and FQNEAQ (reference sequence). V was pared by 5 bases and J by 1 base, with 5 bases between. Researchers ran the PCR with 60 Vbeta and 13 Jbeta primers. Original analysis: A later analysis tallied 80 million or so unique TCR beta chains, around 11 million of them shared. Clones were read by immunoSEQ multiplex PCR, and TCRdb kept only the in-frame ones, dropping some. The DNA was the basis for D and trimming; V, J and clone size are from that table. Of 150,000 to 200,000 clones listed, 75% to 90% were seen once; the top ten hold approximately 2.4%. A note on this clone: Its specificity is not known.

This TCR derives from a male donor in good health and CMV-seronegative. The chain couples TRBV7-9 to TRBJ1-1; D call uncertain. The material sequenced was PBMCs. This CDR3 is CASSIKNTEAFF. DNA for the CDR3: TGTGCCAGCAGCATAAAGAACACTGAAGCTTTCTTT.